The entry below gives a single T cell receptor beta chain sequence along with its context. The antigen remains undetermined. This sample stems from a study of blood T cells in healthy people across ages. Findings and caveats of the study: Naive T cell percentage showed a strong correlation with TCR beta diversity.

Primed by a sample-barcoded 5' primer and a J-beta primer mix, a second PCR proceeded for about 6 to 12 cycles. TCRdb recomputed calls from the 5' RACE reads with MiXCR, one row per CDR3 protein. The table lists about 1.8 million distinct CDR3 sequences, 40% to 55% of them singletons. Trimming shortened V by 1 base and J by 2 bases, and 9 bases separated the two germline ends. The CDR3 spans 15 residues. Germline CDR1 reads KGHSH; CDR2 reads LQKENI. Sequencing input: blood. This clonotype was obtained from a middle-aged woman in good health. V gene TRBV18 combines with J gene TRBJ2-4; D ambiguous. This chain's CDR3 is CASSPHDATKNIQYF. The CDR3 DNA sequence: TGTGCCAGCTCACCACACGACGCGACCAAAAACATTCAGTACTTC. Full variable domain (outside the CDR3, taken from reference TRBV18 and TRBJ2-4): NAGVMQNPRHLVRRRGQEARLRCSPMKGHSHVYWYRQLPEEGLKFMVYLQKENIIDESGMPKERFSAEFPKEGPSILRIQQVVRGDSAAYFCASSPHDATKNIQYFGAGTRLSVL.